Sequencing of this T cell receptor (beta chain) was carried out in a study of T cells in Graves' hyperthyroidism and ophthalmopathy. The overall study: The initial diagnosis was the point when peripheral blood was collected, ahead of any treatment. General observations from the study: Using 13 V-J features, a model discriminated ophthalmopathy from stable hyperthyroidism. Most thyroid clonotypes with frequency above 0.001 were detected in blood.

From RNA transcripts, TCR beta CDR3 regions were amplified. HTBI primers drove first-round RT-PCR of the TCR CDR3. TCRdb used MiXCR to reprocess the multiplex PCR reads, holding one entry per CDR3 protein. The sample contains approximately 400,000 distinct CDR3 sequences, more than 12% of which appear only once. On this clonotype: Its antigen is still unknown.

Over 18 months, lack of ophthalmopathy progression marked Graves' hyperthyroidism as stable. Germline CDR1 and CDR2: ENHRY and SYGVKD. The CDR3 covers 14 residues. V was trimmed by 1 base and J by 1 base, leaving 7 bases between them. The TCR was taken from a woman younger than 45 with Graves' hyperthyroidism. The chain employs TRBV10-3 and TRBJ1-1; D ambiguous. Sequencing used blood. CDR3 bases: TGTGCCATCAGTGAGTTTACGGCGAACACTGAAGCTTTCTTT. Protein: CAISEFTANTEAFF.